The rows below give T cell receptor beta chains drawn from one sample of a study of memory CD4+ T cells and cytomegalovirus serostatus. Clones were read by immunoSEQ multiplex PCR, and TCRdb kept only the in-frame ones, dropping some. The sample shows some 57,000 clones, roughly 80% of them seen only once. The sequencing sample was made of memory CD4+ T cells from blood. The receptors derive from an adult in good health and CMV-seronegative. CDR3s include the opening cysteine and the closing phenylalanine or tryptophan. The D gene is left open where the match is weak. Rows may omit the clone size; those that give it use once, few, many or a size class.

>once|TRBV6-1|TRBJ1-4|-
TGTGCCAGCACCACCACAGGGCGTGTAAAACTGTTTTTT
CASTTTGRVKLFF
>once|TRBV28|TRBJ1-2|TRBD1
TGTGCCTCTTCCCGAGGGACAGCTAATGGCTACACCTTC
CASSRGTANGYTF
>once|TRBV7-8|TRBJ2-3|TRBD1
TGTGCCAGCAGCTTAGAGGGAGGGACAGGGTACTCGGATACGCAGTATTTT
CASSLEGGTGYSDTQYF
>-|TRBV5-4|TRBJ2-1|-
TGTGCCAGCAAGCCGACAGCAGTAACATCCTACAATGAGCAGTTCTTC
CASKPTAVTSYNEQFF
>-|TRBV6-1|TRBJ1-2|TRBD1
TGTGCCAGCAGACTCAAGAGGACAGGGCTGGGCTACACCTTC
CASRLKRTGLGYTF
>-|TRBV5-8|TRBJ1-2|-
TGTGCCAGCAGCTCGATAGGGAAATCGGGTGGCTACACCTTC
CASSSIGKSGGYTF
>once|TRBV2|TRBJ2-5|-
TGTGCCAGCAGTGGGACACGAGCCCCAAAAGAGACCCAGTACTTC
CASSGTRAPKETQYF
>-|TRBV19|TRBJ2-7|TRBD1
TGTGCCAGTAGACACGACAGGGGCTCCTACGAGCAGTACTTC
CASRHDRGSYEQYF
>-|TRBV6-6|TRBJ2-7|TRBD1
TGTGCCAGCAGGGACCCGGGACAGGGGGTCTACGAGCAGTACTTC
CASRDPGQGVYEQYF
>-|TRBV10-3|TRBJ1-6|-
TGTGCCATCAGTGAGTCCGTCGGGCTTTCACCCCTCCACTTT
CAISESVGLSPLHF
>-|TRBV2|TRBJ2-7|TRBD1
TGTGCCAGCAGCACGGGGGCAGGGGGCGGCTACGAGCAGTACTTC
CASSTGAGGGYEQYF
>-|TRBV30|TRBJ1-2|-
TGTGCCTGCACCGACGGGAACTATGGCTACACCTTC
CACTDGNYGYTF
>few|TRBV2|TRBJ1-6|-
TGTGCCAGCAGTGATGAGTTTTCACCCCTCCACTTT
CASSDEFSPLHF
>-|TRBV15|TRBJ2-3|-
TGTGCCACCAGCAAAGACCAGGGGGATACGCAGTATTTT
CATSKDQGDTQYF
>-|TRBV6-1|TRBJ1-2|-
TGTGCCAGCAGTGAAGGCTCAGGCCCCTATGGCTACACCTTC
CASSEGSGPYGYTF
>-|TRBV5-1|TRBJ1-3|TRBD1
TGCGCCAGCACGGGACAGGGCCTTCCCGTCTCTGGAAACACCATATATTTT
CASTGQGLPVSGNTIYF
>-|TRBV7-9|TRBJ2-2|TRBD2
TGTGCCAGCAGCTCCGGACTAGCCGGGGAGCTGTTTTTT
CASSSGLAGELFF
>-|TRBV5-6|TRBJ1-5|-
TGTGCCAGCGGACTCAGGGGCAATCAGCCCCAGCATTTT
CASGLRGNQPQHF
>-|TRBV7-7|TRBJ2-2|TRBD1
TGTGCCAGCAGCCCTATACCGGGACAGGGGTTTTTGGGCACCGGGGAGCTGTTTTTT
CASSPIPGQGFLGTGELFF
>-|TRBV7-2|TRBJ2-7|TRBD1
TGTGCCAGCAGCTTATCTACTGGGACAGGGGGCTATGGCGAGCAGTACTTC
CASSLSTGTGGYGEQYF
>-|TRBV15|TRBJ1-5|-
TGTGCCACCAGCAGAGATCCAACGATAGAACAGCCCCAGCATTTT
CATSRDPTIEQPQHF
>-|TRBV19|TRBJ2-2|TRBD2
TGTGCCAGTAGGAATCCGGGGGGTGGAGGGGAGCTGTTTTTT
CASRNPGGGGELFF
>many|TRBV12-2|TRBJ1-2|-
TGTGCAATCCCCCTCGGGGGACGGCCTGGCTACACCTTC
CAIPLGGRPGYTF
>-|TRBV11-2|TRBJ1-1|-
TGTGCCAGCAGCTTATACACTGAAGCTTTCTTT
CASSLYTEAFF
>once|TRBV7-9|TRBJ2-1|TRBD2
TGTGCCAGCAGCTATAGCGGGAGGGCCAGCCATGAGCAGTTCTTC
CASSYSGRASHEQFF
>-|TRBV30|TRBJ2-7|-
TGTGCCTGGACCTCGCCCCTCTTCACCGGGCAGTACTTC
CAWTSPLFTGQYF
>-|TRBV7-9|TRBJ2-3|-
TGTGCCAGCAGCCGACCCACCCGGCGGTCGGTGGGCGGTACGCAGTATTTT
CASSRPTRRSVGGTQYF
>-|TRBV27|TRBJ2-1|TRBD2
TGTGCCAGCAGGACTCAACTAGCGGGAGGCCCTTACAATGAGCAGTTCTTC
CASRTQLAGGPYNEQFF
>once|TRBV19|TRBJ1-2|-
TGTGCCAGTAGTATTTCCTCAAACCGGGCCTATGGCTACACCTTC
CASSISSNRAYGYTF
>-|TRBV9|TRBJ1-2|-
TGTGCCAGCAGCCCCCAGCGGTCGGGGAATGGCTACACCTTC
CASSPQRSGNGYTF
>few|TRBV6-1|TRBJ2-3|-
TGTGCCAGCAGTGACTTAGGGGGACTGGGCGGGAGCGGAGATACGCAGTATTTT
CASSDLGGLGGSGDTQYF
>few|TRBV2|TRBJ2-7|-
TGTGCCAGCAGTGCGGGAGTCTACGAGCAGTACTTC
CASSAGVYEQYF
>-|TRBV10-3|TRBJ1-2|TRBD1
TGTGCCATCACCCGGGACAGGGAACATGGCTACACCTTC
CAITRDREHGYTF
>-|TRBV5-4|TRBJ2-7|-
TGTGCCAGCACCCGGGACCGTGGCGAGCAGTACTTC
CASTRDRGEQYF
>once|TRBV6-7|TRBJ1-1|-
TGTGCCAGCAGCCGCTACAGGAGAGACACTGAAGCTTTCTTT
CASSRYRRDTEAFF
>-|TRBV6-1|TRBJ1-2|-
TGTGCCAGCAAGCGGGCCCCCTATGGCTACACCTTC
CASKRAPYGYTF
>-|TRBV10-3|TRBJ1-5|TRBD1
TGTGCCAGCAGTTACGGGACAGGGACAGCTCAGCCCCAGCATTTT
CASSYGTGTAQPQHF
>-|TRBV29-1|TRBJ1-5|-
TGCAGCGTTGGACCGTACAGGTTCCTAAGCAATCAGCCCCAGCATTTT
CSVGPYRFLSNQPQHF
>-|TRBV19|TRBJ1-1|TRBD1
TGTGCCAGTCACAACAGGGGGTCCGGGGAAGCTTTCTTT
CASHNRGSGEAFF
>-|TRBV29-1|TRBJ2-1|TRBD1
TGCAGCGTGATCGGGGGACAGGGGGGAAATGAGCAGTTCTTC
CSVIGGQGGNEQFF
>-|TRBV5-1|TRBJ2-3|-
TGCGCCAGCAGCTTGGGTGGCGAAGTTTTCACAGATACGCAGTATTTT
CASSLGGEVFTDTQYF
>-|TRBV5-6|TRBJ2-4|TRBD1
TGTGCCAGCAGCATCCACAGGGGGCCCCCGGAGGCAGACATTCAGTACTTC
CASSIHRGPPEADIQYF
>-|TRBV6-6|TRBJ1-1|-
TGTGCCAGCAGTGCGGGTTTGGACACTGAAGCTTTCTTT
CASSAGLDTEAFF
>-|TRBV28|TRBJ1-2|-
TGTGCCAGCACCCTCGGGGCTAACTATGGCTACACCTTC
CASTLGANYGYTF
>medium-sized|TRBV2|TRBJ1-5|TRBD1
TGTGCCAGCAGCCTGGACAGGGCCAATCAGCCCCAGCATTTT
CASSLDRANQPQHF
>-|TRBV9|TRBJ2-5|-
TGTGCCAGCAGCGGGGGACCGCTTACTCAAGAGACCCAGTACTTC
CASSGGPLTQETQYF
>-|TRBV19|TRBJ1-2|TRBD1
TGTGCCAGTAGTGGCCGGGACAGGGCTCCTGGCTACACCTTC
CASSGRDRAPGYTF
>-|TRBV19|TRBJ1-6|-
TGTGCCAGTAGTATTCTGGACTCTAATTCACCCCTCCACTTT
CASSILDSNSPLHF
>-|TRBV28|TRBJ1-1|-
TGTGCCAGCAGTTTAGGGAGGGTCGCTGAAGCTTTCTTT
CASSLGRVAEAFF
>-|TRBV10-3|TRBJ2-1|-
TGTGCCATCAGTGAGTCAAGAAATGAGCAGTTCTTC
CAISESRNEQFF
>-|TRBV18|TRBJ1-2|-
TGTGCCAGCTCACTCACTATTGGTAAGGGTCCAAACTATGGCTACACCTTC
CASSLTIGKGPNYGYTF
>few|TRBV5-4|TRBJ2-1|TRBD2
TGTGCCAGCAGCCGGGTCACTAGCGGGGGGGAACGGAATGAGCAGTTCTTC
CASSRVTSGGERNEQFF
>-|TRBV7-9|TRBJ1-3|-
TGTGCCAGCAGCCCGAACTTCTCTGGAAACACCATATATTTT
CASSPNFSGNTIYF
>-|TRBV7-3|TRBJ1-5|-
TGTGCCAGCAGCCTATACGGGGGCAATCAGCCCCAGCATTTT
CASSLYGGNQPQHF
>once|TRBV28|TRBJ2-5|-
TGTGCCAGCAGTTTGATTCGGGAGACCCAGTACTTC
CASSLIRETQYF